This T cell receptor beta chain was obtained from a study of neurological immune-mediated disorders. Per the germline V gene, CDR1 is SQVTM and CDR2 is ANQGSEA. The length of the CDR3 is 10 residues. Deletions cut 7 bases from V and 4 bases from J, with 5 bases between. TCRdb re-analysed the 5' RACE reads in MiXCR, keeping a single row per CDR3 protein. The sample includes 25,000 to 35,000 distinct CDR3 sequences, roughly 15% of them seen just once. This clonotype was observed at least ten times. Sequences were obtained from PBMCs. This sequence originates from a man in his 70s in good health. V is TRBV29-1 and J is TRBJ2-1, with unresolved D. The CDR3 here is CSAGYNEQFF. In nucleotides, the CDR3 is TGCAGCGCTGGGTACAATGAGCAGTTCTTC.